The entry below gives a single T cell receptor (beta chain) sequence along with its context. The treatment was: 15 to 20 received Ad26.COV2.S at low or high dose, single or two shots; about five received placebo; per-sample allocation not given. Collection of the samples took place on day 63 after the first injection of vaccine or placebo. TCRdb's copy holds only in-frame clones and misses some; the assay was immunoSEQ multiplex PCR. The table includes approximately 300,000 clones, around four fifths detected once. This record belongs to a study of Ad26.COV2.S vaccination and SARS-CoV-2 variants. The overall study: COV1001, an Ad26.COV2.S trial, supplied this vaccine-arm donor. Participants got Ad26.COV2.S intramuscularly, once or twice 56 days apart.

The CDR3 spans 13 residues. Looked up from germline, CDR1 is LGHDT and CDR2 is YNNKEL (reference sequence). The V gene lost 4 bases and the J gene lost 5 bases, with 10 bases spanning the gap. The specimen was peripheral blood, collected in a trial of Ad26.COV2.S vaccine versus placebo. The receptor comes from a person aged 18-65 years who received the Ad26.COV2.S COVID-19 vaccine or a placebo. The chain has TRBV3-1 (or the pseudogene TRBV3-2) and TRBJ2-3, with D maybe TRBD1 (5 bases). CDR3 sequence (DNA): TGTGCCAGCAGCCTGGGGCGTGGAGATACGCAGTATTTT. Residues: CASSLGRGDTQYF.